Shown below are 18 T cell receptor beta chains from a single sample sequenced in a study of T cells expressing NK-cell markers. TCRdb re-called the 5' RACE reads; every CDR3 protein appears as one record, without DNA. The sample totals more than 250,000 distinct CDR3 sequences. The sequenced material came from blood T cells: a sorted CD56 or NKG2C T cell subset, CD4+ or CD8+ T cells, or bulk PBMC T cells (not recorded which). Every receptor here comes from a young man in good health.

V and J are TRBV6-5 and TRBJ1-1. This CDR3 is built from 19 residues. From germline, CDR1 is MNHEY and CDR2 SVGAGI. The CDR3 loop reads CASSYELSFLREEGTEAFF.

This chain uses TRBV7-9 with TRBJ2-1; TCRdb's D call, TRBD2, is unchecked because there is no DNA. The CDR3 covers 16 residues. The germline gives CDR1 SEHNR, CDR2 FQNEAQ (reference sequence). The CDR3 sequence: CASRTKDGGRNNEQFF.

This chain connects TRBV20-1 to TRBJ2-5; there is no DNA to check the TCRdb D call of TRBD2. This CDR3 spans 14 amino acids. CDR1 and CDR2 (germline): DFQATT, SNEGSKA (reference sequence). The chain's CDR3 is CSAKRRILLETQYF.

The V gene is TRBV6-1, the J gene TRBJ2-1; TCRdb indicates TRBD1, and absent DNA this call remains unverified. The CDR3 is 13 amino acids. Germline V gene lookup returns CDR1 MNHNS and CDR2 SASEGT. CDR3 region: CASRTTGLNEQFF.

The V and J genes are TRBV7-9 and TRBJ2-3; TCRdb's D call, TRBD2, is unchecked because there is no DNA. The CDR3 runs 16 residues. Looked up from germline, CDR1 is SEHNR and CDR2 is FQNEAQ (reference sequence). CDR3 sequence: CASSPRLAGSGDTQYF.

The rearrangement uses TRBV19 and TRBJ1-1; TCRdb outputs TRBD1, but without DNA this stays unchecked. Germline V gives CDR1 LNHDA, CDR2 SQIVND (reference sequence). The CDR3 extends over 15 amino acids. CDR3 loop: CASTSGGQGASEAFF.

The chain employs TRBV11-2 and TRBJ2-7; as DNA is missing, the TRBD1 call by TCRdb cannot be tested. The CDR3 length is 16 residues. CDR1 SGHAT and CDR2 FQNNGV come from the germline V gene. The CDR3 protein is CASSSLRGTGHHEQYF.

This rearrangement joins TRBV12-3 or TRBV12-4 to TRBJ1-4. The CDR3 sequence is 14 residues long. The CDR3 protein is CASSQDRGNEKLFF.

V and J are TRBV7-2 and TRBJ1-5; TCRdb outputs TRBD1, but without DNA this stays unchecked. The CDR3 length is 15 residues. CDR1 and CDR2 from the germline V gene are SGHTA and FQGNSA. CDR3 region: CASSFPGGANQPQHF.

The V call is TRBV10-3, the J call TRBJ2-2; the D gene TCRdb calls, TRBD2, cannot be checked with no DNA. The CDR3 is 14 amino acids. CDR1 and CDR2 from the germline V gene are ENHRY and SYGVKD. CDR3 in amino acids: CAVGSSGYTGELFF.

V is TRBV20-1 and J is TRBJ2-3; TCRdb's D gene call, TRBD2, goes unchecked for lack of DNA. This CDR3 region has 15 residues. Germline V gene data show CDR1 as DFQATT and CDR2 as SNEGSKA (reference sequence). The CDR3 here is CSARDSAGAKDTQYF.

The chain is built from TRBV7-6 and TRBJ2-3; TCRdb returns TRBD2, unconfirmable since there is no DNA. The CDR3 totals 16 residues. CDR1 is SGHVS, CDR2 FNYEAQ, per germline. CDR3: CASSLFGRVVADTQYF.

The V call is TRBV20-1, the J call TRBJ2-1; TCRdb's D call of TRBD2 is untestable without DNA. Germline CDR1 and CDR2: DFQATT and SNEGSKA (reference sequence). The CDR3 length is 17 residues. Here the CDR3 reads CSARGVVRLAEDNEQFF.

The chain employs TRBV4-1 and TRBJ2-1; TCRdb returns TRBD1, unconfirmable since there is no DNA. The CDR3 has 15 amino acids. Germline CDR1 MGHRA, CDR2 YSYEKL. The CDR3 sequence: CASSHPDSTGLRGFF.

The chain recombines TRBV29-1 with TRBJ1-2; absent DNA, TCRdb's TRBD1 call cannot be checked. The germline CDR1 and CDR2 sequences are SQVTM and ANQGSEA. The CDR3 contains 13 residues. The CDR3 is CSVEALAGGGYTF.

The chain couples TRBV4-1 to TRBJ2-3; TCRdb designates TRBD2, a call that cannot be tested without DNA. CDR3 length: 18 amino acids. Germline V lookup: CDR1 MGHRA, CDR2 YSYEKL. The CDR3 sequence is CASSHTKLAGGVTDTQYF.

The gene calls are TRBV9 and TRBJ2-2; TCRdb gives TRBD2 as the D gene, but with no DNA this cannot be confirmed. The length of the CDR3 is 17 residues. CDR1 is SGDLS and CDR2 is YYNGEE in the germline V gene. This chain's CDR3 is CASSPQIGTSGTGELFF.

The chain recombines TRBV18 with TRBJ1-1. Germline CDR1 reads KGHSH; CDR2 reads LQKENI. CDR3 size: 16 residues. The CDR3 loop is CASSPGLSSVGTEAFF.